This note documents a single T cell receptor (beta chain) sequence. Its antigen is not known. PBMCs, at least 7 million per sample, were isolated. This entry is derived from a study of blood T cells in healthy people across ages. Overall study findings and caveats: Using unsorted PBMCs precluded a conclusive naive versus antigen-experienced comparison. Fewer expanded clones and more diversity marked long-lived versus aged donors. Estimated diversity across one million T cells was deemed an underestimate.

A second PCR of 7 to 11 cycles used a sample-barcoded 5' primer and a J-beta primer mix. TCRdb independently ran MiXCR on the 5' RACE reads; one entry per CDR3 protein. The top ten clones hold 5.5% to 8% of a sample with 1,300,000 or so distinct CDR3 sequences, approximately 59% of them seen once. This receptor was taken from a man between 18 and 35 years old in good health. The material sequenced was blood.

CDR3 sequence reads: CASSYSRENTDTQYF. CDR3 DNA: TGTGCCAGCAGTTACTCGAGGGAGAACACAGATACGCAGTATTTT. The chain recombines TRBV6-5 with TRBJ2-3; a possible D gene is TRBD2 (5 bases). The CDR3 loop spans 15 amino acids. V was clipped by 0 bases and J by 2 bases, with 9 bases between them. In germline, CDR1 is MNHEY, CDR2 SVGAGI.